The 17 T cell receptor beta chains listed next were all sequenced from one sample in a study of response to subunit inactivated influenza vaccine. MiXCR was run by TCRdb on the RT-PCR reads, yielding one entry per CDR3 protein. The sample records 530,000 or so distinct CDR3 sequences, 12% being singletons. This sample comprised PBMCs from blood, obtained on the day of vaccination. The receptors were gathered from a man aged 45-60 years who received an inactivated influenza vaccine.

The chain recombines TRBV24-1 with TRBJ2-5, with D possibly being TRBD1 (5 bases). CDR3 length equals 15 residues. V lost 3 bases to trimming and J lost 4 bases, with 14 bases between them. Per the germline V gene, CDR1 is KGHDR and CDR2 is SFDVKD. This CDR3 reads CATSDPKGMAETQYF. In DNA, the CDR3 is TGTGCCACCAGTGATCCCAAGGGGATGGCAGAGACCCAGTACTTC.

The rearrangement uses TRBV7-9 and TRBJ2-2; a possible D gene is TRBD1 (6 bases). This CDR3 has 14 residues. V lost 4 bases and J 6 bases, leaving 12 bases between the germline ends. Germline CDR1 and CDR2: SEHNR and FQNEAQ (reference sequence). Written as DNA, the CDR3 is TGTGCCAGCAGCTCCCTCACAGGGTCCGGGGAGCTGTTTTTT. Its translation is CASSSLTGSGELFF.

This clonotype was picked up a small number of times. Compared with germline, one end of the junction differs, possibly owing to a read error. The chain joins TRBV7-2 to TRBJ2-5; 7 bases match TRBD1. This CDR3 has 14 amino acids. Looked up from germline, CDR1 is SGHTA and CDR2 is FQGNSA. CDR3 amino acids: CASSQGTAQETHYF. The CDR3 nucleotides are TGTGCCAGCAGCCAGGGGACAGCTCAAGAGACCCACTACTTC.

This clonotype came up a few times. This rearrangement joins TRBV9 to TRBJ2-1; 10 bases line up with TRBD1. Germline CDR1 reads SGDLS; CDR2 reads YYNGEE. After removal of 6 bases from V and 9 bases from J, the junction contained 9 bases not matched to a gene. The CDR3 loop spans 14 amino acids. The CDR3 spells CASKPGQGKGEQFF. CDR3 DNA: TGTGCCAGCAAACCGGGACAGGGGAAAGGTGAGCAGTTCTTC.

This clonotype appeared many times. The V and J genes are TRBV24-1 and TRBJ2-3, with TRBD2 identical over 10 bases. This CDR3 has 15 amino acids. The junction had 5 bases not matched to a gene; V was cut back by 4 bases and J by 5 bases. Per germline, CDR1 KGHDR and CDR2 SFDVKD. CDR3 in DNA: TGTGCCACCAGTGACTCTAGCGGGAGTGGAGATACGCAGTATTTT. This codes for CATSDSSGSGDTQYF.

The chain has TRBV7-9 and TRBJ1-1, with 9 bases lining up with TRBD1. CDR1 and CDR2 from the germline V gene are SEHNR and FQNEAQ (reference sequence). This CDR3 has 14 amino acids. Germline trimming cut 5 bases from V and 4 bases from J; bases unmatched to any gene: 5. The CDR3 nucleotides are TGTGCCAGCAGCCCGCGGACAGGGGCCACTGAAGCTTTCTTT. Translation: CASSPRTGATEAFF.

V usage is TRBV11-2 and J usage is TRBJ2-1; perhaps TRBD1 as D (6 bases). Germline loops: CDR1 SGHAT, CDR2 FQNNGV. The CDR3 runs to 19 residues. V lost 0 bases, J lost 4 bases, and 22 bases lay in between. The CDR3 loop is CASSLDVGWGRSLYNEQFF. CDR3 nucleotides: TGTGCCAGCAGCTTAGATGTAGGGTGGGGGCGAAGCCTATACAATGAGCAGTTCTTC.

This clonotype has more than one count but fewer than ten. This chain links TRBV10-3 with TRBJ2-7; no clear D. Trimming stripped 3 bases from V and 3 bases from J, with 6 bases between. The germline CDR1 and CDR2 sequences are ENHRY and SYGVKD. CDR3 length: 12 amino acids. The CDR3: CAISDSNYEQYF. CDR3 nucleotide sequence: TGTGCCATCAGTGACAGTAACTACGAGCAGTACTTC.

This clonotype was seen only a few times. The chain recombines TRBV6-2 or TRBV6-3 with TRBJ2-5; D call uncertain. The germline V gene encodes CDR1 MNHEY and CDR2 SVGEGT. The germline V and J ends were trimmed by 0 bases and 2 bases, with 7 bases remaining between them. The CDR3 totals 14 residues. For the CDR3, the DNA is TGTGCCAGCAGTTACTCAGGGATACAAGAGACCCAGTACTTC. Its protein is CASSYSGIQETQYF.

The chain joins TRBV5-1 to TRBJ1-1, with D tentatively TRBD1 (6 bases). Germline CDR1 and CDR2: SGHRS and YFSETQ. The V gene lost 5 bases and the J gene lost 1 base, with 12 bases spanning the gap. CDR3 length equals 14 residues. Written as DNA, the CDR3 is TGCGCCAGCAGACCCGGGGGCGGGAACACTGAAGCTTTCTTT. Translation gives CASRPGGGNTEAFF.

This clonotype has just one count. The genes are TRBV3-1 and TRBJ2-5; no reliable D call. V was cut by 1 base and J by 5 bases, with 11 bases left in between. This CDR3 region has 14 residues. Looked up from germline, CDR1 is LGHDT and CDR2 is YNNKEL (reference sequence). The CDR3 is CASSQVAVGETQYF. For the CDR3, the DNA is TGTGCCAGCAGCCAAGTGGCAGTGGGGGAGACCCAGTACTTC.

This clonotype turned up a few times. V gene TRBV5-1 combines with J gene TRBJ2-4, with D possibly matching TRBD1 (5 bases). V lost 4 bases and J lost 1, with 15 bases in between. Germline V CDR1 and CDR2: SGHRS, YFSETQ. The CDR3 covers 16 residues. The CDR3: CASSAESYRAKNIQYF. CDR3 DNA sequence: TGCGCCAGCAGCGCCGAGAGCTACAGGGCCAAAAACATTCAGTACTTC.

CDR3 sequence: CASSYSPPGTVLSGANVLTF. DNA of the CDR3: TGTGCCAGCAGTTACTCACCCCCCGGGACAGTCCTCTCTGGGGCCAACGTCCTGACTTTC. The rearrangement joins TRBV6-2 or TRBV6-3 to TRBJ2-6, with 7 bases lining up with TRBD1. Trimming took 0 bases from V and 0 from J; bases not matched to a gene: 11. Germline CDR1 reads MNHEY; CDR2 reads SVGEGT. The length of the CDR3 is 20 residues.

CDR3 bases: TGTGCCAGCAGCCCGGGGACTAGGTACACCGGGGAGCTGTTTTTT. Its protein product is CASSPGTRYTGELFF. This chain connects TRBV9 to TRBJ2-2; TRBD2 aligns across 8 bases. Germline loops: CDR1 SGDLS, CDR2 YYNGEE. The V segment lost 4 bases and the J segment 3 bases; nucleotides outside the gene matches: 5. The CDR3 contains 15 residues.

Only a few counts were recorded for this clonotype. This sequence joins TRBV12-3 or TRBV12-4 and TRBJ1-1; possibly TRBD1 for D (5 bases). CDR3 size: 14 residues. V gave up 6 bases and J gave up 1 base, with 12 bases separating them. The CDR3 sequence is CASRIQVTNTEAFF. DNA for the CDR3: TGTGCCAGCAGGATACAGGTAACGAACACTGAAGCTTTCTTT.

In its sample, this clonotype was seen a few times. In DNA form, the CDR3 reads TGCAGCGTCGCGACGGACTCACTTTCCTACGAGCAGTACTTC. Translated, it gives CSVATDSLSYEQYF. The rearrangement joins TRBV29-1 to TRBJ2-7; possibly TRBD2 for D (5 bases). The V end was cut by 6 bases, the J end by 1 base, with 16 bases between. CDR1 and CDR2 (germline): SQVTM, ANQGSEA. The CDR3 consists of 14 residues.

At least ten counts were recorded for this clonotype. The CDR3 spells CAWSRGPEAFF. CDR3 nucleotides: TGTGCCTGGAGTAGGGGGCCTGAAGCTTTCTTT. The V gene is TRBV30, the J gene TRBJ1-1, with 7 bases matching TRBD1. V gave up 2 bases and J gave up 6 bases; unmatched junction bases: 0. CDR1 is GTSNPN and CDR2 is SVGIG in the germline V gene (reference sequence). The CDR3 loop spans 11 amino acids.